What follows are 18 T cell receptor beta chains derived from one specimen sequenced in a study of T cell repertoires in cytomegalovirus infection. TCRdb ran MiXCR on the reads and lists one entry per CDR3 protein. The sample has 200,000 to 250,000 distinct CDR3 sequences; roughly 22% are singletons. The material sequenced was CD8+ T cells from PBMCs. Source of these receptors: a human donor in good health (CMV status not recorded). Some clones in this sample may be carry-over from other donors' samples.

The DNA for the CDR3 is TGTGCCAGCAGTTTCTTACAGGGGACTGAGCAGTTCTTC. Its protein is CASSFLQGTEQFF. The rearrangement joins TRBV28 to TRBJ2-1; 7 positions match TRBD1. The CDR3 is 13 amino acids. The V and J ends lost 3 bases and 9 bases, in that order; junction bases with no gene match: 5. Germline V gene sequence: CDR1 MDHEN, CDR2 SYDVKM.

The V gene is TRBV20-1, the J gene TRBJ2-1; TRBD2 matches at 8 bases. Germline V CDR1 and CDR2: DFQATT, SNEGSKA (reference sequence). V lost 2 bases and J lost 7; bases outside the gene matches: 7. This CDR3 has 14 amino acids. The CDR3 DNA sequence: TGCAGTGCTAGATTCCGGGGGGGCCGGAATGAGCAGTTCTTC. As protein: CSARFRGGRNEQFF.

In regard to this clonotype: A much larger clone lies a single base off, so this may be a read error. V gene TRBV7-6 combines with J gene TRBJ1-2, with D unresolved. The germline CDR1 and CDR2 sequences are SGHVS and FNYEAQ. CDR3 length equals 13 residues. V lost 7 bases, J lost 8 bases, and 17 bases lay in between. The CDR3 DNA is TGTGCCAGCAAGGACGGGCGGATGCGGGGCTACACCTTC. The encoded protein is CASKDGRMRGYTF. The full variable domain, with the rest looked up from reference TRBV7-6 and TRBJ1-2, is GAGVSQSPRYKVTKRGQDVALRCDPISGHVSLYWYRQALGQGPEFLTYFNYEAQQDKSGLPNDRFSAERPEGSISTLTIQRTEQRDSAMYRCASKDGRMRGYTFGSGTRLTVV.

This clonotype was seen repeatedly, ten times or more. This rearrangement joins TRBV7-8 to TRBJ1-1; possible D gene TRBD1, 5 bases. V was cut by 5 bases and J by 6 bases, with 16 bases left in between. The CDR3 sequence is 14 residues long. Germline CDR1 is SGHVS and CDR2 is FQNEAQ. CDR3 sequence reads: CASSPAGGVAEAFF. The CDR3 nucleotides read TGTGCCAGCAGCCCAGCGGGGGGGGTCGCTGAAGCTTTCTTT.

V gene TRBV20-1 combines with J gene TRBJ2-7; D is possibly TRBD1 (6 bases). The CDR3 covers 13 residues. Trimming cost V 2 bases and J 6 bases, with 14 bases left between them. Germline CDR1 DFQATT, CDR2 SNEGSKA (reference sequence). This chain's CDR3 is CSARSPTGLEQYF. In DNA form, the CDR3 reads TGCAGTGCTAGATCCCCGACAGGTCTCGAGCAGTACTTC.

This clonotype has only a few counts. The chain carries TRBV6-6 and TRBJ1-3, with D unclear. Germline-derived CDR1 and CDR2 are MNHNY and SVGAGI (reference sequence). The CDR3 runs to 16 residues. The V end was cut by 0 bases, the J end by 0 bases, with 9 bases between. CDR3 amino acids: CASSYSKFSSGNTIYF. DNA for the CDR3: TGTGCCAGCAGTTACTCGAAATTCTCCTCTGGAAACACCATATATTTT.

This clonotype was detected a few times. The genes are TRBV7-3 and TRBJ1-1, with D maybe TRBD1 (5 bases). The length of the CDR3 is 14 residues. Per germline, CDR1 SGHTA and CDR2 FQGTGA. V was shortened by 1 base and J by 3 bases, with 9 bases between the two germline ends. This CDR3 reads CASSLIGGDTEAFF. The CDR3 DNA follows: TGTGCCAGCAGCTTAATAGGAGGGGACACTGAAGCTTTCTTT.

The chain recombines TRBV7-6 with TRBJ2-1; D is undetermined. Germline lookup yields CDR1 SGHVS and CDR2 FNYEAQ. This CDR3 is built from 12 residues. V lost 8 bases and J 0 bases, leaving 5 bases between the germline ends. The DNA for the CDR3 is TGTGCCAGCCAGAGCTCCTACAATGAGCAGTTCTTC. It specifies CASQSSYNEQFF.

The chain uses TRBV7-4 and TRBJ2-1; D ambiguous. This CDR3 has 10 amino acids. Germline CDR1 and CDR2: SGHVT and SQSDAQ. Trimming pared 4 bases from V and 13 bases from J, leaving 8 bases between. This chain's CDR3 is CASSWTDQFF. DNA for the CDR3: TGTGCCAGCAGCTGGACGGACCAGTTCTTC.

This clonotype was seen ten or more times. The V gene is TRBV7-2, the J gene TRBJ1-5, with D unresolved. This CDR3 comprises 15 residues. With 5 bases removed from V and 3 bases from J, the gap between germline ends came to 14 bases. Germline assignment: CDR1 SGHTA and CDR2 FQGNSA. As DNA, the CDR3 is TGTGCCAGCAGCGAAGACGGAACACCCAATCAGCCCCAGCATTTT. Translated: CASSEDGTPNQPQHF.

There are a few counts of this clonotype. The chain joins TRBV5-4 to TRBJ2-5; D may be TRBD1 or TRBD2 (6 bases each). The V gene's germline CDR1 is SGHNT and CDR2 YYREEE (reference sequence). This CDR3 contains 16 residues. The germline V and J ends were trimmed by 0 bases and 4 bases, with 16 bases remaining between them. CDR3 sequence (DNA): TGTGCCAGCAGCTTGGGGCCGGGGGCAGGAGGAGAGACCCAGTACTTC. Translating it yields CASSLGPGAGGETQYF.

The CDR3, as DNA: TGTGCCAGTAACAGTGGGACCCAATATGGCTACACCTTC. Protein product: CASNSGTQYGYTF. The rearrangement uses TRBV19 and TRBJ1-2, with D possibly being TRBD1 (5 bases). Trimming took off 7 bases at V and 5 bases at J, with 14 bases between the two ends. Germline-derived CDR1 and CDR2 are LNHDA and SQIVND (reference sequence). The CDR3 is made up of 13 amino acids.

This clonotype occurred many times. CDR3 loop: CASSLDGARGRYNEQFF. CDR3 in DNA: TGTGCCAGCAGCTTAGACGGGGCGAGGGGGCGATACAATGAGCAGTTCTTC. V gene TRBV7-9 combines with J gene TRBJ2-1, with 7 bases that match TRBD1. CDR3 length: 17 amino acids. The germline V gene encodes CDR1 SEHNR and CDR2 FQNEAQ (reference sequence). The junction had 10 bases not matched to a gene; V was cut back by 1 base and J by 4 bases.

The table lists this clonotype with many counts. This chain joins TRBV5-6 and TRBJ2-5; D unresolved. V was trimmed by 5 bases and J by 4 bases, leaving 12 bases between them. There are 13 residues in the CDR3. Germline V CDR1 and CDR2: SGHDT, YYEEEE. The CDR3 loop is CASSLVSTETQYF. CDR3 DNA sequence: TGTGCCAGCAGTTTAGTGTCGACAGAGACCCAGTACTTC. The full variable domain, rest sourced from reference TRBV5-6 and TRBJ2-5, is DAGVTQSPTHLIKTRGQQVTLRCSPKSGHDTVSWYQQALGQGPQFIFQYYEEEERQRGNFPDRFSGHQFPNYSSELNVNALLLGDSALYLCASSLVSTETQYFGPGTRLLVL.

This clonotype was seen ten or more times. The chain is built from TRBV2 and TRBJ2-1, with 7 bases aligning to TRBD2. From germline, CDR1 is SNHLY and CDR2 FYNNEI. This CDR3 comprises 16 residues. V shed 1 base, J shed 2 bases, and the junction held 5 bases outside the gene matches. CDR3 loop: CASSEGSGVAYNEQFF. The CDR3 DNA reads TGTGCCAGCAGTGAAGGGAGCGGGGTGGCCTACAATGAGCAGTTCTTC.

This clonotype was recorded at least ten times. The rearrangement links TRBV7-8 to TRBJ2-5, with D uncertain. Trimming took off 5 bases at V and 7 bases at J, with 14 bases between the two ends. The CDR3 extends over 13 amino acids. Germline V lookup: CDR1 SGHVS, CDR2 FQNEAQ. The CDR3 spells CASSPVAGGTQYF. The CDR3 DNA reads as TGTGCCAGCAGCCCCGTGGCAGGCGGGACCCAGTACTTC. Variable domain in full (rest from reference TRBV7-8 and TRBJ2-5): GAGVSQSPRYKVAKRGQDVALRCDPISGHVSLFWYQQALGQGPEFLTYFQNEAQLDKSGLPSDRFFAERPEGSVSTLKIQRTQQEDSAVYLCASSPVAGGTQYFGPGTRLLVL.

At least ten counts were recorded for this clonotype. The V and J genes are TRBV7-6 and TRBJ1-1; D may be TRBD1 (6 bases). The V gene's germline CDR1 is SGHVS and CDR2 FNYEAQ. CDR3 length equals 13 residues. Trimming pared 7 bases from V and 0 bases from J, leaving 9 bases between. CDR3 protein: CASMAGVNTEAFF. CDR3 sequence (DNA): TGTGCCAGCATGGCAGGGGTGAACACTGAAGCTTTCTTT.

The chain has TRBV7-6 and TRBJ1-1, with 9 bases fitting TRBD1. Germline assignment: CDR1 SGHVS and CDR2 FNYEAQ. There are 15 residues in the CDR3. The J segment lost 3 bases and the V segment lost 4 bases, leaving 6 bases of the junction unmatched. CDR3 DNA: TGTGCCAGCAGCTCGGGACAGGGTTGGGACACTGAAGCTTTCTTT. As protein: CASSSGQGWDTEAFF.